Listed below are T cell receptor beta chains from one sample, sequenced in a study of blood T cell repertoires in COVID-19. Clones were sequenced by immunoSEQ multiplex PCR, and TCRdb holds only the in-frame ones, with some missing. The data contain 150,000 to 200,000 clones, approximately 91% of them seen just once; the ten biggest clones take up roughly 0.82%. The sequenced material came from PBMCs or T cells enriched from blood (not recorded which). Receptors were obtained from a woman aged 18-29 years who had recovered from COVID-19. The CDR3 runs from the conserved cysteine through the conserved F or W. D genes are given only for firm matches. A row's size may be missing; if present it is once, few, many or a size class.

V gene	D gene	J gene	clone size	CDR3 protein	CDR3 DNA
TRBV7-9	TRBD1	TRBJ1-1	-	CASSPGQGARTEAFF	TGTGCCAGCAGCCCGGGACAGGGGGCGAGGACTGAAGCTTTCTTT
TRBV11-2	TRBD1	TRBJ2-1	-	CASSSRGSMAGNEQFF	TGTGCCAGCAGCTCCAGGGGGAGCATGGCAGGGAATGAGCAGTTCTTC
TRBV6-5	-	TRBJ2-1	-	CASSPTQGYGHEQFF	TGTGCCAGCAGTCCGACCCAGGGCTACGGGCATGAGCAGTTCTTC
TRBV18	TRBD2	TRBJ2-3	-	CASSPSAGGPIDTQYF	TGTGCCAGCTCACCATCCGCGGGAGGGCCGATAGATACGCAGTATTTT
TRBV5-4	-	TRBJ2-1	-	CASSLGPRADNEQFF	TGTGCCAGCAGTCTGGGGCCTAGGGCCGACAATGAGCAGTTCTTC
TRBV5-6	TRBD2	TRBJ2-1	-	CASSTGTSGRAAVDDEQFF	TGTGCCAGCAGCACAGGGACTAGCGGGAGGGCGGCGGTCGACGATGAGCAGTTCTTC
TRBV6-2/TRBV6-3	TRBD2	TRBJ2-7	-	CASSDTSGPSSYEQYF	TGTGCCAGCAGTGATACTAGCGGACCGAGCTCCTACGAGCAGTACTTC
TRBV3-1/TRBV3-2	TRBD2	TRBJ2-3	-	CASSPGAGSQYF	TGTGCCAGCAGCCCAGGAGCGGGATCGCAGTATTTT
TRBV19	-	TRBJ2-3	-	CATIDTSGTDTQYF	TGTGCCACTATAGATACCTCCGGCACAGATACGCAGTATTTT
TRBV12-3/TRBV12-4	-	TRBJ2-1	-	CASSLSNNEQFF	TGTGCCAGCAGTTTATCCAACAATGAGCAGTTCTTC
TRBV2	-	TRBJ1-2	few	CASFEYSYGYTF	TGTGCCAGCTTTGAGTACAGCTATGGCTACACCTTC
TRBV5-8	-	TRBJ1-5	-	CASSRGLLQPQHF	TGTGCCAGCAGCAGGGGACTTTTGCAGCCCCAGCATTTT
TRBV7-8	TRBD2	TRBJ2-7	-	CASSLSGGRFIEQYF	TGTGCCAGCAGCTTATCGGGCGGGAGGTTCATCGAGCAGTACTTC
TRBV11-2	-	TRBJ1-6	-	CASRPLQGSYNSPLHF	TGTGCCAGCAGGCCCCTACAGGGCTCCTATAATTCACCCCTCCACTTT
TRBV10-3	TRBD2	TRBJ2-7	-	CATHPGLAAYEQYF	TGTGCCACTCACCCGGGACTAGCGGCCTACGAGCAGTACTTC
TRBV27	-	TRBJ2-3	-	CASSLGGTDTQYF	TGTGCCAGCAGTCTAGGTGGTACGGATACGCAGTATTTT
TRBV27	TRBD1	TRBJ2-7	-	CASSLMGQGAGYEQYF	TGTGCCAGCAGTTTAATGGGACAGGGGGCTGGTTACGAGCAGTACTTC
TRBV30	-	TRBJ2-7	-	CAWTQGGDEQYF	TGTGCCTGGACCCAAGGAGGGGACGAGCAGTACTTC
TRBV4-2	-	TRBJ2-2	-	CASSPSVAGNTGELFF	TGTGCCAGCAGCCCCTCAGTTGCGGGGAACACCGGGGAGCTGTTTTTT
TRBV7-2	-	TRBJ2-7	-	CASSLRGRGYEQYF	TGTGCCAGCAGCTTAAGAGGGCGCGGGTACGAGCAGTACTTC
TRBV4-2	TRBD1	TRBJ1-2	-	CASSQVAPGQAVGYTF	TGTGCCAGCAGCCAAGTGGCACCGGGACAGGCGGTTGGCTACACCTTC
TRBV6-1	-	TRBJ1-5	-	CASSGRQAGVFSNQPQHF	TGTGCCAGCAGTGGTCGACAGGCAGGGGTTTTTAGCAATCAGCCCCAGCATTTT
TRBV5-4	-	TRBJ2-1	few	CASSLNRVQQFF	TGTGCCAGCAGCTTAAACAGGGTACAGCAGTTCTTC
TRBV30	-	TRBJ1-1	few	CAWSGGEIMNTEAFF	TGTGCCTGGAGTGGGGGGGAAATCATGAACACTGAAGCTTTCTTT
TRBV6-5	-	TRBJ2-3	-	CASRLERLDTQYF	TGTGCCAGCAGACTAGAACGATTGGATACGCAGTATTTT
TRBV7-9	TRBD1	TRBJ2-2	once	CASSAPTGVNTGELFF	TGTGCCAGCAGCGCCCCCACAGGGGTCAACACCGGGGAGCTGTTTTTT
TRBV30	-	TRBJ1-1	-	CAWSVSGRTEAFF	TGTGCCTGGAGTGTTTCAGGGAGGACTGAAGCTTTCTTT
TRBV29-1	TRBD2	TRBJ2-5	-	CSVDGGGGETQYF	TGCAGCGTTGACGGGGGGGGAGGAGAGACCCAGTACTTC
TRBV4-3	-	TRBJ2-4	-	CASSQNGGAKNIQYF	TGCGCCAGCAGCCAGAACGGGGGTGCCAAAAACATTCAGTACTTC
TRBV28	-	TRBJ2-1	-	CASSSTGVLGNEQFF	TGTGCCAGCAGTTCAACCGGGGTCCTAGGGAATGAGCAGTTCTTC
TRBV7-9	-	TRBJ1-1	-	CASSMQGTEAFF	TGTGCCAGCAGCATGCAGGGGACTGAAGCTTTCTTT
TRBV27	TRBD2	TRBJ2-7	-	CASSYHWGGLSEQYF	TGTGCCAGCAGTTATCACTGGGGGGGTCTCTCCGAGCAGTACTTC
TRBV5-1	TRBD2	TRBJ2-2	-	CASSLGTSYTGELFF	TGCGCCAGCAGCCTCGGGACTAGCTACACCGGGGAGCTGTTTTTT
TRBV28	-	TRBJ1-1	once	CASSFFPDLAEAFF	TGTGCCAGCAGTTTCTTCCCCGACCTAGCTGAAGCTTTCTTT
TRBV7-9	-	TRBJ2-1	-	CASTAYWRGMGGDEQFF	TGTGCCAGCACAGCTTACTGGCGCGGGATGGGAGGTGATGAGCAGTTCTTC
TRBV7-3	TRBD2	TRBJ2-5	-	CARRAGGPQETQYF	TGTGCCAGGAGAGCGGGAGGGCCCCAAGAGACCCAGTACTTC
TRBV28	-	TRBJ2-5	-	CASSLRRDKAQYF	TGTGCCAGCAGTCTTCGTAGGGACAAGGCCCAGTACTTC
TRBV5-1	-	TRBJ2-7	-	CASRGQTTYEQYF	TGCGCCAGCAGAGGACAGACTACCTACGAGCAGTACTTC
TRBV6-5	TRBD2	TRBJ2-2	-	CASRGGAGELFF	TGTGCCAGCAGGGGGGGGGCCGGGGAGCTGTTTTTT
TRBV2	TRBD1	TRBJ1-5	few	CASSRGQGKGNQPQHF	TGTGCCAGCAGTCGGGGACAGGGAAAAGGGAATCAGCCCCAGCATTTT